This record looks at one T cell receptor beta chain sequence and its context. Time point specified: sample taken at primary tumor resection. Unsorted whole RNA of tumor, nontumor lung or frozen PBMC was sequenced. The donors comprised 70 to 85 untreated early-stage non-small cell lung cancer patients. The sample originates from a study of spatial heterogeneity in lung cancer. The overall study: Sequences of the beta chain were consistently detected in greater numbers than alpha-chain sequences. Across the raw uncorrected reads, a unique TCR and UMI combination was observed, on average, more than ten times.

TCRdb itself ran the 5' RACE reads through MiXCR, one entry per CDR3 protein. This table has roughly 75,000 distinct CDR3 sequences, about an eighth appearing once. The material was PBMCs, obtained at surgery. This TCR derives from a male donor with early-stage non-small cell lung cancer.

This chain's CDR3 is CASIKPGGRGPAFF. DNA of the CDR3: TGCGCCAGCATCAAACCTGGGGGACGAGGACCGGCTTTCTTT. The rearrangement joins TRBV5-1 to TRBJ1-1; D possibly corresponds to TRBD1 (5 bases). CDR3 length equals 14 residues. Looked up from germline, CDR1 is SGHRS and CDR2 is YFSETQ. The ends were cut back, 6 bases at V and 11 bases at J, with 23 bases in the middle.